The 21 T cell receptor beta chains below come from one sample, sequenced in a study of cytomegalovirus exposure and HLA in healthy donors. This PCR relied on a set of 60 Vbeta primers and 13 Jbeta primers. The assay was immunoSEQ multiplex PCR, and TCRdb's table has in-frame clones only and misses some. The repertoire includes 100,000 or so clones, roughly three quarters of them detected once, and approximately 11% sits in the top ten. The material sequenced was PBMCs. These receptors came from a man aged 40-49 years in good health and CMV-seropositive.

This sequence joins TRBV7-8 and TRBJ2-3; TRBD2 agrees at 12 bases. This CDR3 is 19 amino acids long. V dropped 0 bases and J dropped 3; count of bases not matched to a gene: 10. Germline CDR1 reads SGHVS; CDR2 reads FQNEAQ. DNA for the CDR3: TGTGCCAGCAGCTTAGCGCGTTTGGGACTAGCGGGCGGGACAGATACGCAGTATTTT. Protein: CASSLARLGLAGGTDTQYF. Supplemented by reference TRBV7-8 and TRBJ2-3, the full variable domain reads GAGVSQSPRYKVAKRGQDVALRCDPISGHVSLFWYQQALGQGPEFLTYFQNEAQLDKSGLPSDRFFAERPEGSVSTLKIQRTQQEDSAVYLCASSLARLGLAGGTDTQYFGPGTRLTVL.

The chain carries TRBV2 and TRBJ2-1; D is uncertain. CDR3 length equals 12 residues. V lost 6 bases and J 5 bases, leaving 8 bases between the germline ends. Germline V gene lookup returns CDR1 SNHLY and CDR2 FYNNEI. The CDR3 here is CASRVLNNEQFF. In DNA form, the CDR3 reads TGTGCCAGCAGGGTCCTAAACAATGAGCAGTTCTTC.

In DNA, the CDR3 is TGTGCCAGTGGACAGGGAAGCTCCTACAATGAGCAGTTCTTC. It specifies CASGQGSSYNEQFF. The V call is TRBV10-3, the J call TRBJ2-1; 8 positions agree with TRBD1. Germline assignment: CDR1 ENHRY and CDR2 SYGVKD. The CDR3 is made up of 14 amino acids. Unmatched junction bases numbered 5, after V lost 10 bases and J lost 0 bases.

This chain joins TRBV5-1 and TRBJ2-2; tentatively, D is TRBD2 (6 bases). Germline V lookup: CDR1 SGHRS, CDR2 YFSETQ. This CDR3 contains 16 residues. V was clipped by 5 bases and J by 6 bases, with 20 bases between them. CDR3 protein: CASRFGSRERAGELFF. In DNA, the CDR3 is TGCGCCAGCAGGTTCGGGAGTCGGGAGAGGGCCGGGGAGCTGTTTTTT.

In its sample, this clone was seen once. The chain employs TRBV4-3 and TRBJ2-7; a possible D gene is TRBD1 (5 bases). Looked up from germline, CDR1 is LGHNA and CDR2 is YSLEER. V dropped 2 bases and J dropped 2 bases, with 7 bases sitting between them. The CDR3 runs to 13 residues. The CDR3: CASSQTTAYEQYF. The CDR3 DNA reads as TGCGCCAGCAGCCAAACGACAGCCTACGAGCAGTACTTC.

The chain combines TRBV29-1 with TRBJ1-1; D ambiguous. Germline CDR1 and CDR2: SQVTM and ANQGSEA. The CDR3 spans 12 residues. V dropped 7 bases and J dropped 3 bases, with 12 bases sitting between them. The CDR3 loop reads CSGRFSDTEAFF. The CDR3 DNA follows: TGCAGCGGCCGCTTCTCGGACACTGAAGCTTTCTTT.

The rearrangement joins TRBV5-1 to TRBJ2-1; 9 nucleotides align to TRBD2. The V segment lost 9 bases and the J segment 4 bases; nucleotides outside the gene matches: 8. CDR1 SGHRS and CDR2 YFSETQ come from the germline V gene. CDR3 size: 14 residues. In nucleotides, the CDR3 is TGCGCCACCTCGGCTAGCGGGATGTACAATGAGCAGTTCTTC. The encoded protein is CATSASGMYNEQFF.

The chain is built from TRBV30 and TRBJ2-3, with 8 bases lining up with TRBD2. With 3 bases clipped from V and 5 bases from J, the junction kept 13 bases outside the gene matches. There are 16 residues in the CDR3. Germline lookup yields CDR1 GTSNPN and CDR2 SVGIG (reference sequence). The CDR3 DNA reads TGTGCCTGGAGGGGTTTTGGGAGCGGGAGAGGAGATACGCAGTATTTT. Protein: CAWRGFGSGRGDTQYF.

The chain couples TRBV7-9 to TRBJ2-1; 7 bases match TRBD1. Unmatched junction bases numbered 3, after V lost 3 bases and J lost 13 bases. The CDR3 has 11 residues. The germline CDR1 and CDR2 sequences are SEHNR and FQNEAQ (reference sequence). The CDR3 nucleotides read TGTGCCAGCAGCTTCGACAGGGACCAGTTCTTC. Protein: CASSFDRDQFF.

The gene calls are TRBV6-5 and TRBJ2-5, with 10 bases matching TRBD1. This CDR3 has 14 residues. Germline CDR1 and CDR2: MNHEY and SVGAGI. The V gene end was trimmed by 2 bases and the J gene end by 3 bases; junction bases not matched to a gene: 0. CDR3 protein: CASSYGTGEETQYF. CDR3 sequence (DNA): TGTGCCAGCAGTTACGGGACAGGGGAAGAGACCCAGTACTTC.

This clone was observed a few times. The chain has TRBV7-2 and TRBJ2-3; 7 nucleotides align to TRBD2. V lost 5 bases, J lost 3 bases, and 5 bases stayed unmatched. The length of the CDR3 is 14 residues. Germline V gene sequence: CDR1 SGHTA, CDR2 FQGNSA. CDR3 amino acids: CASSTPSGTDTQYF. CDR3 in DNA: TGTGCCAGCAGCACTCCTAGCGGTACAGATACGCAGTATTTT.

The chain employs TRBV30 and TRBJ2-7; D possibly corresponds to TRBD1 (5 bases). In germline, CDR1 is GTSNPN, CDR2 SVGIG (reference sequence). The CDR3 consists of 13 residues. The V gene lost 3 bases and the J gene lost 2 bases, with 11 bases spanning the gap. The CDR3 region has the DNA TGTGCCTGGAGGGGTCAGGGTGCCTACGAGCAGTACTTC. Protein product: CAWRGQGAYEQYF.

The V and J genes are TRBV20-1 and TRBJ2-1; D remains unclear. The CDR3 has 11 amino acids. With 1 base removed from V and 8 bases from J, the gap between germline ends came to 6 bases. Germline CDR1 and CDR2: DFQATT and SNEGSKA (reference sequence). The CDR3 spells CSARGSYEQFF. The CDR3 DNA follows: TGCAGTGCTAGAGGAAGCTATGAGCAGTTCTTC.

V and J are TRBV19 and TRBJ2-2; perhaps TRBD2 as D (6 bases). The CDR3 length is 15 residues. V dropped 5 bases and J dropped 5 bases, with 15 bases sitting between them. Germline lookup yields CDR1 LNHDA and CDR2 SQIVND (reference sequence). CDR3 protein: CASSAGTGGTGELFF. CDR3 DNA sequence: TGTGCCAGTAGTGCCGGGACCGGAGGGACCGGGGAGCTGTTTTTT.

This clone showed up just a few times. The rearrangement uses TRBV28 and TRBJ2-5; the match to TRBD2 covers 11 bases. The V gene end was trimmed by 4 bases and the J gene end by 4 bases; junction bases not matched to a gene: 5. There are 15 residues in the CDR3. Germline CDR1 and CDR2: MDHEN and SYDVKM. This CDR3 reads CASSSLAGEAETQYF. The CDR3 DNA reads TGTGCCAGCAGTTCACTAGCGGGAGAGGCAGAGACCCAGTACTTC.

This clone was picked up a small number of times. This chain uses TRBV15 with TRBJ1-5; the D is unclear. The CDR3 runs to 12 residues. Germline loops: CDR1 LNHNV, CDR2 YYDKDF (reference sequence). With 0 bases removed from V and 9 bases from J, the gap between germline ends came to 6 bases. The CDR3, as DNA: TGTGCCACCAGCAGAGAGCGTTTGCCCCAGCATTTT. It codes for CATSRERLPQHF. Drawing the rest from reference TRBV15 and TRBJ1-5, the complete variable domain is DAMVIQNPRYQVTQFGKPVTLSCSQTLNHNVMYWYQQKSSQAPKLLFHYYDKDFNNEADTPDNFQSRRPNTSFCFLDIRSPGLGDTAMYLCATSRERLPQHFGDGTRLSIL.

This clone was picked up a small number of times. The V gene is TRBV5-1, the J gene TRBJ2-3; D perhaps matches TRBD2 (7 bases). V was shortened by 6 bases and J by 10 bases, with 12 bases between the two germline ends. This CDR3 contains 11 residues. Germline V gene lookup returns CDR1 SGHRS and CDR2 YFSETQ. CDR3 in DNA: TGCGCCAGCATCGGGGGGCAGGCGCAGTATTTT. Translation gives CASIGGQAQYF.

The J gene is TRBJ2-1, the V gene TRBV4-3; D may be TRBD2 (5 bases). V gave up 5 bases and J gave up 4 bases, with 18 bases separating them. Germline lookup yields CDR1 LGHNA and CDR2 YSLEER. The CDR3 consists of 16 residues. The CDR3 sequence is CASSSRDPTEYNEQFF. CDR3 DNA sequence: TGCGCCAGCAGCTCCCGGGATCCCACCGAATACAATGAGCAGTTCTTC.

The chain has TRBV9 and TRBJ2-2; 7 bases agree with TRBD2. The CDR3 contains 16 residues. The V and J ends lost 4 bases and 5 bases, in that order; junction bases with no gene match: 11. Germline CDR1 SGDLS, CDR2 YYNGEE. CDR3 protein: CASSPRTSSGTGELFF. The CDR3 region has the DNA TGTGCCAGCAGCCCCCGGACTAGTTCGGGAACCGGGGAGCTGTTTTTT.

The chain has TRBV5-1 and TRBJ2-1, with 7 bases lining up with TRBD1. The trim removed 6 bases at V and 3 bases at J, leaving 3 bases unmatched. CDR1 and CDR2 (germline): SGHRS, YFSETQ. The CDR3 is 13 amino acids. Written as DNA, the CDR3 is TGCGCCAGCACCGACAGGGTCTACAATGAGCAGTTCTTC. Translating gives CASTDRVYNEQFF. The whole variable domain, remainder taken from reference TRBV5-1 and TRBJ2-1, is KAGVTQTPRYLIKTRGQQVTLSCSPISGHRSVSWYQQTPGQGLQFLFEYFSETQRNKGNFPGRFSGRQFSNSRSEMNVSTLELGDSALYLCASTDRVYNEQFFGPGTRLTVL.

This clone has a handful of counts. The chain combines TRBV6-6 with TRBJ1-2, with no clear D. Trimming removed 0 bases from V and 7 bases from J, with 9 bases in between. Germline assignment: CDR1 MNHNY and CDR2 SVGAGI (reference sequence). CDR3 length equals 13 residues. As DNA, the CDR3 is TGTGCCAGCAGTTACTCGGTTAACAGTGGCTACACCTTC. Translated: CASSYSVNSGYTF.